A single sample gave rise to the 6 T cell receptor beta chains below, sequenced in a study of pediatric ulcerative colitis. Some clones are missing from TCRdb's copy, which holds only in-frame ones; the method was immunoSEQ multiplex PCR. The profile shows fewer than 45,000 clones, roughly 85% of them singletons. Specimen: blood. The receptors here all came from a girl aged 5-17 years with moderate ulcerative colitis.

CDR3 sequence: CASSLWASGRPRTGELFF. Here the CDR3 DNA reads TGTGCCAGCAGCTTATGGGCTAGCGGGAGGCCGAGGACCGGGGAGCTGTTTTTT. The chain carries TRBV7-9 and TRBJ2-2; 11 bases fit TRBD2. The V segment lost 2 bases and the J segment 5 bases; nucleotides outside the gene matches: 10. Germline V gene lookup returns CDR1 SEHNR and CDR2 FQNEAQ (reference sequence). The CDR3 runs 18 residues. The whole variable domain, remainder taken from reference TRBV7-9 and TRBJ2-2, is DTGVSQNPRHKITKRGQNVTFRCDPISEHNRLYWYRQTLGQGPEFLTYFQNEAQLEKSRLLSDRFSAERPKGSFSTLEIQRTEQGDSAMYLCASSLWASGRPRTGELFFGEGSRLTVL.

The rearrangement uses TRBV6-5 and TRBJ1-1; no firm D call. CDR1 is MNHEY and CDR2 is SVGAGI in the germline V gene. Deletions cut 2 bases from V and 4 bases from J, with 8 bases between. This CDR3 comprises 13 residues. The CDR3 loop reads CASSYQGITEAFF. CDR3 bases: TGTGCCAGCAGTTACCAAGGGATCACTGAAGCTTTCTTT.

This chain joins TRBV6-1 and TRBJ2-2; 7 nucleotides agree with TRBD1. The V gene's germline CDR1 is MNHNS and CDR2 SASEGT. The CDR3 is 15 residues long. Trimming took 0 bases from V and 6 from J; bases not matched to a gene: 4. For the CDR3, the DNA is TGTGCCAGCAGTGAAGCAGGGGGCCGGGCCGGGGAGCTGTTTTTT. It translates to CASSEAGGRAGELFF.

The chain links TRBV7-2 to TRBJ2-7; TRBD1 matches 11 bases. CDR3 length: 15 residues. Per the germline V gene, CDR1 is SGHTA and CDR2 is FQGNSA. Germline trimming cut 4 bases from V and 6 bases from J; bases unmatched to any gene: 8. The CDR3 region has the DNA TGTGCCAGCAGCTCGGGACAGGGGGTGGCTAGCGAGCAGTACTTC. Protein sequence: CASSSGQGVASEQYF.

The J gene is TRBJ2-6, the V gene TRBV6-5, with a possible D match to TRBD1 (6 bases). The CDR3 totals 15 residues. V shed 6 bases and J shed 0 bases, with 9 bases lying between them. The V gene's germline CDR1 is MNHEY and CDR2 SVGAGI. CDR3 protein: CASSQTGSGANVLTF. DNA for the CDR3: TGTGCCAGCAGCCAGACAGGCTCTGGGGCCAACGTCCTGACTTTC.

This chain joins TRBV28 and TRBJ1-5; 8 bases line up with TRBD1. The germline gives CDR1 MDHEN, CDR2 SYDVKM. The J segment lost 0 bases and the V segment lost 3 bases, leaving 19 bases of the junction unmatched. The CDR3 is made up of 21 amino acids. CDR3 protein: CASSFPPGQAGIFYSNQPQHF. CDR3 bases: TGTGCCAGCAGTTTCCCCCCGGGACAGGCCGGAATTTTCTATAGCAATCAGCCCCAGCATTTT.